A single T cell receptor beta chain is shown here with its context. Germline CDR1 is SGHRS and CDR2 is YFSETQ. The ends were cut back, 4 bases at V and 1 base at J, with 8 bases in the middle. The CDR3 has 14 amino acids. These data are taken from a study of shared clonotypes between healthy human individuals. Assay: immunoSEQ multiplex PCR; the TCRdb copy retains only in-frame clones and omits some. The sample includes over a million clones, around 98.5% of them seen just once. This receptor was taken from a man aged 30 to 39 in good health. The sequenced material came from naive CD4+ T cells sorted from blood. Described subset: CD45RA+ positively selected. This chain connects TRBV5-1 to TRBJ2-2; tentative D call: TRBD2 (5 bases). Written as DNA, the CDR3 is TGCGCCAGCAGCCCCGCGGGGAACACCGGGGAGCTGTTTTTT. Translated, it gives CASSPAGNTGELFF.